The 21 T cell receptor beta chains presented below share a single source sample, sequenced in a study of blood T cell repertoires in COVID-19. The repertoire was sequenced with immunoSEQ multiplex PCR; TCRdb's copy has only in-frame clones and lacks some. The sample gives 310,000 or so clones, roughly 89% of which show up once; approximately 10% is in the top ten. The specimen was peripheral blood. These receptors were taken from a man aged 25-45 years with COVID-19, enrolled during active disease.

The V gene is TRBV3-1 (or the pseudogene TRBV3-2), the J gene TRBJ2-1; 11 bases map to TRBD2. V shed 3 bases, J shed 2 bases, and the junction held 15 bases outside the gene matches. The CDR3 consists of 20 residues. The germline gives CDR1 LGHDT, CDR2 YNNKEL (reference sequence). CDR3 DNA: TGTGCCAGCAGCCAGGCCACGGGTCTGAGGGGACTAGCGGCCTACAATGAGCAGTTCTTC. Its protein product is CASSQATGLRGLAAYNEQFF.

Many counts were recorded for this clone. The genes are TRBV7-9 and TRBJ2-5; TRBD1 aligns across 9 bases. The junction had 6 bases not matched to a gene; V was cut back by 6 bases and J by 4 bases. This CDR3 is built from 14 residues. The V gene's germline CDR1 is SEHNR and CDR2 FQNEAQ (reference sequence). The CDR3 coding sequence is TGTGCCAGCAGACTACAGGGGGCCGGAGAGACCCAGTACTTC. The encoded protein is CASRLQGAGETQYF.

This chain links TRBV6-4 with TRBJ2-1; 7 positions agree with TRBD2. The junction had 3 bases not matched to a gene; V was cut back by 2 bases and J by 8 bases. This CDR3 region has 13 residues. Germline CDR1 MRHNA, CDR2 SNTAGT. CDR3 region: CASSDRAGDEQFF. In DNA form, the CDR3 reads TGTGCCAGCAGTGACCGGGCGGGAGATGAGCAGTTCTTC.

This chain connects TRBV9 to TRBJ1-3; a weak D match, TRBD1 (5 bases). Trimming took 0 bases from V and 0 from J, leaving 13 bases between them. Germline CDR1 SGDLS, CDR2 YYNGEE. This CDR3 region has 17 residues. CDR3 in amino acids: CASSVEGAGLSGNTIYF. DNA of the CDR3: TGTGCCAGCAGCGTAGAAGGGGCAGGCCTCTCTGGAAACACCATATATTTT.

V is TRBV24-1 and J is TRBJ2-3, with 8 bases fitting TRBD2. The V segment lost 7 bases and the J segment 2 bases; nucleotides outside the gene matches: 4. The CDR3 spans 14 residues. Germline V CDR1 and CDR2: KGHDR, SFDVKD. The DNA for the CDR3 is TGTGCCACCAGCGGGACTAGGCCCACAGATACGCAGTATTTT. Translation: CATSGTRPTDTQYF.

The rearrangement uses TRBV6-6 and TRBJ1-1; maybe TRBD1 (6 bases). Germline V gene sequence: CDR1 MNHNY, CDR2 SVGAGI (reference sequence). V shed 6 bases and J shed 6 bases, with 14 bases lying between them. The CDR3 is 13 residues long. The CDR3 spells CASSSSRQAEAFF. CDR3 coding DNA: TGTGCCAGCAGCTCAAGCCGACAGGCTGAAGCTTTCTTT.

The CDR3 coding sequence is TGTGCCAGCAGTTTGGAGGGGACCTACACCTTC. It yields the protein CASSLEGTYTF. The chain couples TRBV28 to TRBJ1-2; D is perhaps TRBD1 (5 bases). The CDR3 contains 11 residues. The V gene lost 3 bases and the J gene lost 10 bases, with 9 bases spanning the gap. Germline CDR1 MDHEN, CDR2 SYDVKM.

The rearrangement links TRBV5-4 to TRBJ2-7; D is uncertain. CDR1 and CDR2 (germline): SGHNT, YYREEE (reference sequence). The length of the CDR3 is 12 residues. The V gene lost 4 bases and the J gene lost 3 bases, with 8 bases spanning the gap. In DNA form, the CDR3 reads TGTGCCAGCAGCGTGGACGGCTACGAGCAGTACTTC. Encoded protein: CASSVDGYEQYF.

The chain couples TRBV29-1 to TRBJ2-3; 11 bases match TRBD2. Per germline, CDR1 SQVTM and CDR2 ANQGSEA. The CDR3 covers 18 residues. With V trimmed by 3 bases and J by 3 bases, 14 bases remained unmatched. CDR3 sequence: CSVELLAGVISLTDTQYF. The CDR3 nucleotides are TGCAGCGTTGAGTTACTAGCGGGAGTTATTTCCCTAACAGATACGCAGTATTTT.

This chain joins TRBV19 and TRBJ1-5; D is uncertain. The CDR3 runs 15 residues. V lost 5 bases and J lost 4, with 15 bases in between. Germline V lookup: CDR1 LNHDA, CDR2 SQIVND (reference sequence). CDR3: CASSRSRAANQPQHF. CDR3 DNA sequence: TGTGCCAGTAGTCGTAGCCGAGCGGCAAATCAGCCCCAGCATTTT.

This clone appeared a few times. The chain is built from TRBV5-1 and TRBJ1-1; D ambiguous. Germline CDR1 is SGHRS and CDR2 is YFSETQ. Trimming took 1 base from V and 2 from J, leaving 12 bases between them. The CDR3 loop spans 15 amino acids. CDR3 region: CASSLKTGTNTEAFF. The CDR3 nucleotides read TGCGCCAGCAGCTTGAAGACGGGAACTAACACTGAAGCTTTCTTT.

This clone was seen a single time. For the CDR3, the DNA is TGTGCCACCAGCAGAGATGGCGGGCCGTACGAGCAGTACTTC. Its protein product is CATSRDGGPYEQYF. The genes are TRBV15 and TRBJ2-7; possibly TRBD2 for D (5 bases). The CDR3 is 14 amino acids. Looked up from germline, CDR1 is LNHNV and CDR2 is YYDKDF (reference sequence). V lost 0 bases and J 4 bases, leaving 10 bases between the germline ends.

The chain employs TRBV25-1 and TRBJ2-3, with TRBD1 matching over 8 bases. Germline V lookup: CDR1 MGHDK, CDR2 SYGVNS. The CDR3 loop spans 16 amino acids. The ends lost 1 base at V and 6 bases at J; junction bases unmatched: 9. CDR3 protein: CASSEWGRGRRDTQYF. In DNA form, the CDR3 reads TGTGCCAGCAGTGAATGGGGCAGGGGGCGACGGGATACGCAGTATTTT.

V is TRBV24-1 and J is TRBJ2-1; a possible D gene is TRBD2 (5 bases). The CDR3 consists of 16 residues. V was trimmed by 3 bases and J by 10 bases, leaving 21 bases between them. Germline V gene lookup returns CDR1 KGHDR and CDR2 SFDVKD. CDR3 sequence: CATSDPTGPLGGEQFF. For the CDR3, the DNA is TGTGCCACCAGTGATCCTACCGGGCCACTAGGCGGGGAGCAGTTCTTC.

The chain uses TRBV18 and TRBJ1-3; TRBD1 is a possible D gene (6 bases). The germline V and J ends were trimmed by 4 bases and 3 bases, with 10 bases remaining between them. CDR1 and CDR2 (germline): KGHSH, LQKENI. The CDR3 loop spans 14 amino acids. The CDR3 loop is CASSLGQLGNTIYF. The CDR3 DNA is TGTGCCAGCTCACTTGGACAGCTTGGAAACACCATATATTTT. The full variable domain, its missing parts supplied by reference TRBV18 and TRBJ1-3, is NAGVMQNPRHLVRRRGQEARLRCSPMKGHSHVYWYRQLPEEGLKFMVYLQKENIIDESGMPKERFSAEFPKEGPSILRIQQVVRGDSAAYFCASSLGQLGNTIYFGEGSWLTVV.

J is TRBJ1-2 and V is TRBV19, with 8 bases lining up with TRBD1. CDR1 is LNHDA and CDR2 is SQIVND in the germline V gene (reference sequence). V shed 5 bases and J 4 bases; nucleotides not matched to a gene: 6. The CDR3 totals 14 residues. The chain's CDR3 is CASSPQGALYGYTF. In DNA form, the CDR3 reads TGTGCCAGTAGTCCCCAGGGGGCCCTCTATGGCTACACCTTC. Filled out from reference TRBV19 and TRBJ1-2, the complete variable domain reads DGGITQSPKYLFRKEGQNVTLSCEQNLNHDAMYWYRQDPGQGLRLIYYSQIVNDFQKGDIAEGYSVSREKKESFPLTVTSAQKNPTAFYLCASSPQGALYGYTFGSGTRLTVV.

Of note for this clone: A junction end diverges from the germline sequence, so it may reflect a read error. The V call is TRBV14, the J call TRBJ2-7; D is unclear. The germline CDR1 and CDR2 sequences are SGHDN and FVKESK. The CDR3 length is 14 residues. The CDR3 reads CAGSQLGPYYEQYF. As DNA, the CDR3 is TGTGCCGGCAGCCAGTTGGGCCCTTATTACGAGCAGTACTTC.

The V gene is TRBV12-5, the J gene TRBJ2-2, with 7 positions matching TRBD1. J lost 7 bases, V lost 1 base, and 15 bases had no gene match. This CDR3 has 18 amino acids. CDR1 is LGHNT and CDR2 is FRNRAP in the germline V gene. This chain's CDR3 is CASGLATGSGFGNGELFF. CDR3 nucleotide sequence: TGTGCTAGTGGTTTGGCGACAGGGTCCGGATTCGGAAACGGGGAGCTGTTTTTT.

The rearrangement joins TRBV9 to TRBJ2-5, with TRBD1 matching 10 bases. The length of the CDR3 is 15 residues. Germline-derived CDR1 and CDR2 are SGDLS and YYNGEE. Germline trimming cut 4 bases from V and 7 bases from J; bases unmatched to any gene: 10. CDR3 in amino acids: CASSPEGQGGGTQYF. Written as DNA, the CDR3 is TGTGCCAGCAGCCCGGAAGGACAGGGGGGAGGGACCCAGTACTTC. Complete variable domain (other parts from reference TRBV9 and TRBJ2-5): DSGVTQTPKHLITATGQRVTLRCSPRSGDLSVYWYQQSLDQGLQFLIQYYNGEERAKGNILERFSAQQFPDLHSELNLSSLELGDSALYFCASSPEGQGGGTQYFGPGTRLLVL.

The chain carries TRBV7-3 and TRBJ2-3; D is perhaps TRBD2 (6 bases). CDR1 is SGHTA, CDR2 FQGTGA, per germline. The CDR3 length is 15 residues. Trimming left V 1 base short and J 5 bases short, with 13 bases between. CDR3 DNA: TGTGCCAGCAGCTTAAGGGCAGGGCGGGAAGATACGCAGTATTTT. Encoded protein: CASSLRAGREDTQYF.

The chain uses TRBV7-3 and TRBJ2-3; D is possibly TRBD2 (5 bases). Germline V gene sequence: CDR1 SGHTA, CDR2 FQGTGA. Trimming took 2 bases from V and 3 from J, leaving 12 bases between them. CDR3 length equals 15 residues. CDR3 sequence reads: CASSLVDSGTDTQYF. DNA of the CDR3: TGTGCCAGCAGCTTAGTTGATTCGGGGACAGATACGCAGTATTTT.